The 3 T cell receptor beta chains below come from one sample, sequenced in a study of technical replicates of blood from a handful of donors. The assay was immunoSEQ multiplex PCR, and TCRdb's table has in-frame clones only and misses some. The sample holds around 80,000 clones; approximately 97% are singletons and the top ten take about 0.3%. The sequencing input was T cells isolated from PBMCs. Source of these receptors: a human donor in good health.

The chain has TRBV18 and TRBJ1-5; TRBD1 is a possible D gene (6 bases). The CDR3 is 15 residues long. CDR1 is KGHSH, CDR2 LQKENI, per germline. Trimming took off 0 bases at V and 6 bases at J, with 12 bases between the two ends. This CDR3 reads CASSPPFTGSQPQHF. The CDR3, as DNA: TGTGCCAGCTCACCACCGTTCACAGGGTCTCAGCCCCAGCATTTT.

The chain recombines TRBV16 with TRBJ2-3, with TRBD1 matching 11 bases. With V trimmed by 2 bases and J by 5 bases, 9 bases remained unmatched. This CDR3 is 17 amino acids long. Germline V gives CDR1 KGHSY, CDR2 FQNENV. For the CDR3, the DNA is TGTGCCAGCAGCCAACGCCCAGGACAGGGGGCGAAAGATACGCAGTATTTT. Its translation: CASSQRPGQGAKDTQYF.

The J gene is TRBJ1-2, the V gene TRBV7-3; D gene unclear. The CDR3 loop spans 15 amino acids. Trimming pared 4 bases from V and 6 bases from J, leaving 18 bases between. Germline CDR1 is SGHTA and CDR2 is FQGTGA. CDR3 region: CASSSGIRPVHGYTF. The CDR3 bases are TGTGCCAGCAGCTCCGGGATTCGGCCGGTTCATGGCTACACCTTC.